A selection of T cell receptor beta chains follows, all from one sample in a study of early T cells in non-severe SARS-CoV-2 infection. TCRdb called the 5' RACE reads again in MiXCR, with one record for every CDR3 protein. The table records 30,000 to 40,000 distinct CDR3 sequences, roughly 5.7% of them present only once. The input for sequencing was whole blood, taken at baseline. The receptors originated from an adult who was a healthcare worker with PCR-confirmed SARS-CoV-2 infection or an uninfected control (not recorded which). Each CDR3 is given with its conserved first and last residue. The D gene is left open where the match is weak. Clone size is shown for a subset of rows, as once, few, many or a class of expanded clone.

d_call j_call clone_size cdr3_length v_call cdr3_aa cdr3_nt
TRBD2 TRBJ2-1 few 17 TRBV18 CASSPPVSGRYNNEQFF TGTGCCAGCTCACCACCTGTTAGCGGGAGGTATAACAATGAGCAGTTCTTC
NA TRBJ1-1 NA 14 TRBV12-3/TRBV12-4 CASSLEAGFTEAFF TGTGCCAGCAGTTTGGAGGCAGGGTTCACTGAAGCTTTCTTT
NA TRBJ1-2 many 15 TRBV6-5 CASSYAGTGVYGYTF TGTGCCAGCAGTTACGCGGGAACTGGCGTATATGGCTACACCTTC
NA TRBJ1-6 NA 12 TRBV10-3 CAISDGNSPLHF TGTGCCATCAGTGATGGTAATTCACCCCTCCACTTT
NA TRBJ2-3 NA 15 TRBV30 CAWSGASMSGDTQYF TGTGCCTGGAGCGGGGCTAGCATGTCCGGAGATACGCAGTATTTT
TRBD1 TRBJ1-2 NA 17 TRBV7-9 CASSSTTHPGQGYGYTF TGTGCCAGCAGCTCCACCACTCATCCGGGACAGGGGTATGGCTACACCTTC
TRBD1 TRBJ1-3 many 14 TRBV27 CASSHGTGRDTIYF TGTGCCAGCAGCCATGGGACAGGACGGGACACCATATATTTT
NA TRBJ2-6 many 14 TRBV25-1 CASSAAAGANVLTF TGTGCCAGCAGTGCCGCCGCTGGGGCCAACGTCCTGACTTTC
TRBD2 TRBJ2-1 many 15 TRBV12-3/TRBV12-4 CASSLSGGSYNEQFF TGTGCCAGCAGTCTTAGCGGGGGCTCCTACAATGAGCAGTTCTTC
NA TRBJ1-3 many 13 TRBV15 CATRGASGNTIYF TGTGCCACCAGGGGGGCCTCTGGAAACACCATATATTTT
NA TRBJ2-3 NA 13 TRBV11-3 CASSLENTDTQYF TGTGCCAGCAGCTTAGAGAACACAGATACGCAGTATTTT
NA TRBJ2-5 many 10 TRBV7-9 CASGRETQYF TGTGCCAGCGGGAGAGAGACCCAGTACTTC
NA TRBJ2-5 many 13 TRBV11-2 CASSSYAQETQYF TGTGCCAGCAGCTCGTACGCCCAAGAGACCCAGTACTTC
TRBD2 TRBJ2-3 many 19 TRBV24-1 CATSDWSGSGGSGTDTQYF TGTGCCACCAGTGATTGGAGCGGGAGCGGGGGATCGGGTACAGATACGCAGTATTTT
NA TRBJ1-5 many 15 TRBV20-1 CSARVFEVTNQPQHF TGCAGTGCTAGAGTATTCGAGGTTACCAATCAGCCCCAGCATTTT
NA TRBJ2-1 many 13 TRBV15 CATSRVTPLEQFF TGTGCCACCAGCAGAGTTACACCTTTAGAGCAGTTCTTC
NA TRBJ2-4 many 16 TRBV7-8 CASSLDGSLAKNIQYF TGTGCCAGCAGCCTTGACGGAAGCCTAGCCAAAAACATTCAGTACTTC
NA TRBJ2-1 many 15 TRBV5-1 CASSAEGNSYNEQFF TGCGCCAGCAGCGCAGAGGGAAACTCCTACAATGAGCAGTTCTTC
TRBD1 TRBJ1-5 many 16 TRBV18 CASSPLPTGASQPQHF TGTGCCAGCTCACCACTTCCGACAGGGGCGTCGCAGCCCCAGCATTTT
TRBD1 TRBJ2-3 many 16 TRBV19 CASSPWDRSPTDTQYF TGTGCCAGTAGTCCCTGGGACAGATCTCCCACAGATACGCAGTATTTT
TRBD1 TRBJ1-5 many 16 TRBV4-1 CASRLTGGAGNQPQHF TGCGCCAGCAGGCTGACAGGGGGCGCCGGCAATCAGCCCCAGCATTTT
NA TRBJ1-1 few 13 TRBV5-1 CASTGTLNTEAFF TGCGCCAGCACCGGGACCTTGAACACTGAAGCTTTCTTT